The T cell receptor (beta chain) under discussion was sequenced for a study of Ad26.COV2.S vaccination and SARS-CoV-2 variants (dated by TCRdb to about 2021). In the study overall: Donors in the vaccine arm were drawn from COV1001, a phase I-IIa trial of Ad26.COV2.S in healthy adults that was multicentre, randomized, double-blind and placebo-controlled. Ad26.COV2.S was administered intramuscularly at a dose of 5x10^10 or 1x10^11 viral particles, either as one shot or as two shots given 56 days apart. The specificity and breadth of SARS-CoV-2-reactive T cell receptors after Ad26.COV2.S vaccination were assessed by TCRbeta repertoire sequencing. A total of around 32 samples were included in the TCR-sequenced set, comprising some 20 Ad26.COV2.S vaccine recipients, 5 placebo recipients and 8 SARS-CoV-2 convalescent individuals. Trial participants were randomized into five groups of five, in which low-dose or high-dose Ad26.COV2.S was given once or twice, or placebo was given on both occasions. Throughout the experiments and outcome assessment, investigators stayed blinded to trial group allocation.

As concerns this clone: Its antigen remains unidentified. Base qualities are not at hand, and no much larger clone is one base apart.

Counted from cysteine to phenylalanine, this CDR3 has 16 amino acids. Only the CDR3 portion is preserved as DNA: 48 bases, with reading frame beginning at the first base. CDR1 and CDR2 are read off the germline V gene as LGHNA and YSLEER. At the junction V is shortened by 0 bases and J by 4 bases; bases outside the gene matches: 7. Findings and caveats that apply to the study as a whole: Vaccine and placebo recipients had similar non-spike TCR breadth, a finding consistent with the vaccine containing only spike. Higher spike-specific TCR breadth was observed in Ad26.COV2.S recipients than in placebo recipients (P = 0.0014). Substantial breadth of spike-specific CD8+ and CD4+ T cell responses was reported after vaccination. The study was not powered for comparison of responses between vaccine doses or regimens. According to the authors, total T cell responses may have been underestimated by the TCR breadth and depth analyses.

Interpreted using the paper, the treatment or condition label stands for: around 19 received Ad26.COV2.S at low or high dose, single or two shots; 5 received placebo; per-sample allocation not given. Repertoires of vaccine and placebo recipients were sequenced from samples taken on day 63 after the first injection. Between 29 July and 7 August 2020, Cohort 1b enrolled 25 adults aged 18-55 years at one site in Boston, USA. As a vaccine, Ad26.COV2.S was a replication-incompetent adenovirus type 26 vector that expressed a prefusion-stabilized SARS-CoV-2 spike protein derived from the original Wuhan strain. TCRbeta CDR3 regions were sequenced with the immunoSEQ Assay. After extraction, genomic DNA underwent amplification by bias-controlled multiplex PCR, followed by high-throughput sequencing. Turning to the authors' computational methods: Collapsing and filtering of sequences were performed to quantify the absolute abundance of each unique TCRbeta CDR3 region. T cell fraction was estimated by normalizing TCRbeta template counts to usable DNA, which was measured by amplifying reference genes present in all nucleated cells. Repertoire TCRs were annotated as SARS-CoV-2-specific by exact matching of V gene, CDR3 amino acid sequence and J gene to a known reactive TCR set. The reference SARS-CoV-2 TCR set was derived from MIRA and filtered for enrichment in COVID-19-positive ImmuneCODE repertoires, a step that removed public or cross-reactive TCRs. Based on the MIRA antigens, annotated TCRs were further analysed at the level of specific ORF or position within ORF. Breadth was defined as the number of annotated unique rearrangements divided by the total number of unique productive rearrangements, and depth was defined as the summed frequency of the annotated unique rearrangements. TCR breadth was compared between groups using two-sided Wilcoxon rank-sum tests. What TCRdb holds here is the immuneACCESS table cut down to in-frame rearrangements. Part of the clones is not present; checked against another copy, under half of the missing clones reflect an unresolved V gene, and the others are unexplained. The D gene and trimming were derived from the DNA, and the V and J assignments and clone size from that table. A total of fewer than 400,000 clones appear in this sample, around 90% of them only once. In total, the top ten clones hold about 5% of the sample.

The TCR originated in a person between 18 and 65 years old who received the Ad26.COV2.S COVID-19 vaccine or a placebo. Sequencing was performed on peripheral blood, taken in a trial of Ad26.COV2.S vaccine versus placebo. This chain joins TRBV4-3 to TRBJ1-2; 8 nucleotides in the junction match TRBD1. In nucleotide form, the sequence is TGCGCCAGCAGCCAAGAGCGGACAGGGAAGGCCTATGGCTACACCTTC. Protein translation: CASSQERTGKAYGYTF.